This entry describes one T cell receptor (beta chain). This clone has a single count. The clone's antigen remains unknown. Per-base qualities were not stored, and no clone one base away is much larger. The data originate from a study of cytomegalovirus exposure and HLA in healthy donors listed by TCRdb under 2017. Some background on the complete study: An earlier analysis of roughly 630 of the donors reported approximately 290 Gb of sequence data and some 120 million unique TCR beta sequences from about 180 million T cells. An early release covering roughly 600 HLA-typed donors comprised about 320 gigabases of sequencing data and 85 million or so unique TCR sequences. Among the approximately 420 genotyped donors, around 79% belonged to the genetic ancestry cluster associated with self-reported Caucasian donors. The aim of the study was to test whether cataloging public T cell receptors could identify signatures of past pathogen exposure. Using immunosequencing, the study profiled T cell repertoires from around 680 subjects and related those repertoires to cytomegalovirus serostatus. A separate validation cohort of 100 to 150 different subjects was used in addition to the roughly 700-subject first cohort. To predict cytomegalovirus infection status, the study brought together high-throughput TCR immunosequencing, statistical association of individual TCRs with disease status, and machine learning. A later analysis re-analyzed previously published TCR beta repertoires from hundreds of donors and added high-resolution HLA genotyping to study TCR occurrence patterns. The later analysis used no new phenotypic data to find candidate immune exposures, relying instead on TCR beta sequences and their occurrence across donors. An earlier analysis of 587 of the donors applied high-throughput TCR beta sequencing to assess whether each TCR beta V gene segment acted as functional or pseudogenic. Donor age, sex, ethnicity and CMV serostatus were compiled together with the repertoire data. Genome-wide SNP genotypes for about 60% of the roughly 700 donors were used in a later genetic analysis, which treated that subset as a discovery cohort. All discovery cohort repertoires had been generated on a single sequencing platform. HLA typing covered class I and class II loci at four-digit resolution. Typing coverage differed by locus: A, B, C, DRB1 and DQB1 were typed in about 629-640 donors, DQA1 in roughly 510, DPA1 in nearly 610, and DPB1 in 472. Because of strong linkage in the cohort, roughly five DR-DQ haplotypes were treated as single units for association and clustering. Across around 400 genotyped donors of the cohort, an average of roughly 230,000 unique TCR beta nucleotide sequences per donor were sequenced, and around 20% of those sequences were non-productive.

Broader findings and caveats from the paper: A later genetic analysis reported fewer N-insertions in productive TCRs among donors in an Asian-associated ancestry cluster than the 666-donor mean. Across donors, most TCR sequences were observed very rarely, whereas some public TCRs were present in many individuals. A later analysis found that most CMV-associated TCR beta chains appeared HLA-restricted, with HLA associations seemingly driven largely by CMV exposure. A few of the identified cytomegalovirus-associated TCR beta chains were confirmed in vitro to be specific for cytomegalovirus antigens. A later analysis reported that several top co-occurrence clusters appeared linked to parvovirus B19, influenza, CMV and Epstein-Barr virus. A further reported finding was that TCR beta sequences accurately predicted the HLA-A and HLA-B alleles for most subjects in the first cohort. The classifier was reported to diagnose cytomegalovirus status with high specificity and sensitivity in both the original and validation cohorts. This cohort had only TCR beta chains sequenced, and the lack of alpha or paired-chain data limited which features could be detected. A total of 164 TCR beta chains were listed by the study as associated with cytomegalovirus. The sequencing pipeline was judged likely to have produced a cluster of highly shared sequence variants as a technical artifact. When HLA alleles, especially DR and DQ, strongly co-occurred, TCR associations were difficult to assign to individual alleles. A later analysis found that HLA-associated TCR beta chains were more clonally expanded and had lower generation probabilities than equally common non-associated chains. An association between a missense DCLRE1C variant and V-gene and J-gene trimming of TCR beta chains was found in a later genetic analysis and replicated in an independent cohort. A later analysis associated about 17,000 TCR beta sequences with specific HLA alleles at a false discovery rate of 0.05. Because counts were too low, about 15 rarely observed V segments, including chromosome 9 orphons, were left out of the earlier analysis of a few hundred of the donors. An earlier analysis of approximately 540 of the donors showed that most TCR beta V segments appeared in productive rearrangements either about 87% or about 30% of the time, which broadly matched IMGT annotations. Because HLA typing was unavailable for some donors at each locus, only the typed subset was used in association tests. It was suggested by the authors that the approach could potentially be generalized to other disease states and immunological phenotypes. Some IMGT-functional V segments, including TRBV6-2 and TRBV6-3, could not be distinguished by the 87-base-pair reads and were therefore excluded. Immune exposure information for the cohort was limited to CMV serostatus. Presence/absence analyses assumed roughly uniform sequencing depth across donors, an assumption that may not hold. Correlated functional status among segregating V segments might reflect linkage disequilibrium, but an unknown experimental factor could not be ruled out. In a later analysis, the rate of TCR association differed among HLA loci, with DRB1 alleles having the most associated TCRs and HLA-C alleles having the fewest.

The CDR3 sequence holds 12 residues, the cysteine and phenylalanine included. The sequence is cut down to CDR3 DNA, 36 bases in frame from base 1. V is clipped by 2 bases and J by 7 bases, and the sequence between their germline boundaries is 8 bases long. From a lookup of the germline V gene (reference sequence), CDR1 and CDR2 are GTSNPN and SVGIG. The cohort consisted of 666 healthy bone marrow donors. At the time of sampling, all cohort members were nominally healthy, though unrecorded immune exposures were likely present. The donor tested CMV seropositive and was one of the 289 seropositive cohort members. A peripheral blood sample was provided by each donor, and peripheral blood mononuclear cells were used for TCR beta sequencing. Genomic DNA extraction from the blood cell samples was performed with the Qiagen DNeasy Blood Extraction Kit. The library came from the immunoSEQ multiplex PCR assay. For the multiplex PCR, a mixture combining 60 forward primers for TCR Vbeta segments and 13 reverse primers for TCR Jbeta segments was used. Amplification of the CDR3 region of rearranged TCR beta genes was performed with a multiplex PCR assay on genomic DNA. The amplified TCR beta libraries were sequenced on the Illumina HiSeq System as 87-base-pair reads. In the paper's pipeline: In a later analysis, tens of millions of unique TCR beta chains were counted across the approximately 670 repertoires, and roughly 11 million of these chains were shared by at least two donors. To remove PCR and sequencing errors, raw reads were error-corrected and collapsed into unique sequences using a nearest-neighbor algorithm that merged closely related sequences. Alignment of CDR3 sequences to IMGT reference sequences was used to assign V, D and J gene segments. For a sequence to be retained, a match of at least six nucleotides to both a V gene segment and a J gene segment was required. A rearrangement counted as productive if the CDR3 had no stop codons and remained in frame with V and J, and every other rearrangement counted as non-productive. CDR3 was defined according to IMGT convention as the region running from the second conserved V-encoded cysteine to the conserved J-encoded phenylalanine. The earlier analysis of 500 to 650 of the donors excluded any sequence lacking an unambiguous match to a single V gene segment. In an earlier analysis of about 590 of the donors, a V segment was called functional when productive rearrangements were above 56.7%, and segregating when the standard deviation between donors exceeded 5%. A statistical classification framework was built for diagnosing cytomegalovirus status from the catalog of TCR beta chain sequences. V and J gene assignment, in a later analysis, came from comparing TCR nucleotide sequences with IMGT/GENE-DB human TR gene sequences. The TCRdist pipeline was used in a later analysis to assign CDR3 sequences and most-parsimonious VDJ recombination scenarios. A later analysis defined each TCR beta chain by its CDR3 amino acid sequence plus V-gene family, and excluded reads lacking a unique V-gene family. As a way to deal with suspected cross-contamination and a sequencing artifact, a later analysis dropped 450 to 600 nucleotide sequences that were highly shared and had low generation probability. For each public chain, a later analysis derived a clonal expansion index from normalized ranks of inferred template counts within each repertoire. Generation probabilities in a later analysis came from a VDJ recombination model fitted to out-of-frame rearrangements, and those results were checked against IGoR. In a later analysis, hypergeometric tests were used to score TCR-TCR, TCR-HLA and TCR-CMV co-occurrence, with a repertoire-size bias correction applied to TCR pairs. To estimate false discovery rates, a later analysis permuted the HLA or CMV assignments 20 times. In a later analysis, co-occurring TCRs were grouped using DBSCAN, and TCRdist sequence similarity was added for clustering within HLA-allele-positive subsets. Repertoires with fewer than 30,000 or more than 120,000 public chains were left out of co-occurrence clustering, as were about 5 repertoires with anomalous nucleotide sharing. This is the immuneACCESS table as TCRdb keeps it, with only in-frame sequences that have V and J called. A part of the clones is gone; compared with another copy, unresolved V genes explain less than half, and the rest is unexplained. The DNA gave D and trimming, while V, J and clone size come from that table. The sample contains about 85,000 clones, approximately 80% of them found a single time. About 34% of the sample is taken by the ten largest.

Sequenced input: PBMCs. The rearranged chain carries TRBV30 and TRBJ1-4; TRBD1 is possibly the D segment (6 matching bases). The sequence was obtained from a man aged 45-65 years in good health and CMV-seropositive. The encoded CDR3 is CAWSQQGEKLFF. The nucleotide sequence reads as follows: TGTGCCTGGAGTCAACAGGGTGAAAAACTGTTTTTT.